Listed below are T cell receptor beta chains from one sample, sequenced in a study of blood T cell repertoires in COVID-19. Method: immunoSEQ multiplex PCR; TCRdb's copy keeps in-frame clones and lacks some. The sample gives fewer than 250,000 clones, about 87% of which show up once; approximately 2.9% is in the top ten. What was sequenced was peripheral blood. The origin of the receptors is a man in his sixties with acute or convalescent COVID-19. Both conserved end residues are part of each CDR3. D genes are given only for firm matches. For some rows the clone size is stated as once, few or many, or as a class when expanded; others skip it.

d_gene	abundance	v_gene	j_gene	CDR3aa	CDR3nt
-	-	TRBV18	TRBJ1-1	CASSPLGGSAEAFF	TGTGCCAGCTCACCACTCGGGGGGTCTGCTGAAGCTTTCTTT
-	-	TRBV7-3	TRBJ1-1	CASSPARREGTEAFF	TGTGCCAGCAGCCCCGCTCGGAGAGAAGGCACTGAAGCTTTCTTT
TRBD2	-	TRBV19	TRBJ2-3	CASSLGLADTDTQYF	TGTGCCAGTAGCCTGGGACTAGCGGACACAGATACGCAGTATTTT
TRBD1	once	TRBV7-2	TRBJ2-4	CASSSSGTGIHLAKNIQYF	TGTGCCAGCAGCTCTTCCGGGACAGGCATTCATCTAGCCAAAAACATTCAGTACTTC
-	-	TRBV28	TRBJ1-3	CASSRRAAGNTIYF	TGTGCCAGCAGTCGGAGGGCAGCTGGAAACACCATATATTTT
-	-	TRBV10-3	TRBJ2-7	CAISEFGQPKISYEQYF	TGTGCCATCAGTGAGTTTGGACAGCCCAAGATCTCCTACGAGCAGTACTTC
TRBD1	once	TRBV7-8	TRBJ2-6	CASSKPGQGARGANVLTF	TGTGCCAGCAGCAAACCGGGACAGGGGGCGAGGGGGGCCAACGTCCTGACTTTC
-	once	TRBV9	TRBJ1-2	CASSGRRANYGYTF	TGTGCCAGCAGCGGCCGGAGGGCCAACTATGGCTACACCTTC
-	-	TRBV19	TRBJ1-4	CASSIRPNEKLFF	TGTGCCAGTAGTATCCGTCCTAATGAAAAACTGTTTTTT
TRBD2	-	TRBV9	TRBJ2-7	CASNPSGGYEQYF	TGTGCCAGCAATCCTAGCGGGGGGTACGAGCAGTACTTC
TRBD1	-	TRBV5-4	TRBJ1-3	CASSKLRQGGGNTIYF	TGTGCCAGCAGCAAGCTTCGACAGGGGGGAGGAAACACCATATATTTT
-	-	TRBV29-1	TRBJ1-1	CSVLRENTEAFF	TGCAGCGTTCTTAGAGAGAACACTGAAGCTTTCTTT
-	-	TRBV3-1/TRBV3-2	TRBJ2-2	CASSPAGLNTGELFF	TGTGCCAGCAGCCCTGCGGGGCTGAACACCGGGGAGCTGTTTTTT
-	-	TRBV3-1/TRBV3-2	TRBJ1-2	CASSQPPRFYGYTF	TGTGCCAGCAGCCAACCCCCGCGATTCTATGGCTACACCTTC
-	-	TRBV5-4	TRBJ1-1	CASSRDSWDTEAFF	TGTGCCAGCAGCCGGGACTCTTGGGACACTGAAGCTTTCTTT
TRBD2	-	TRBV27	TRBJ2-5	CASSLAGGQETQYF	TGTGCCAGCAGTTTAGCGGGGGGTCAAGAGACCCAGTACTTC
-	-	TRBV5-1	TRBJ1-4	CASSSDPFGGGKLFF	TGCGCCAGCAGCTCCGACCCCTTTGGAGGTGGAAAACTGTTTTTT
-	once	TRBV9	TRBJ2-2	CASSVETRSTGELFF	TGTGCCAGCAGCGTAGAGACTAGGAGCACCGGGGAGCTGTTTTTT
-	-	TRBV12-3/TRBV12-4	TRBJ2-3	CASSPSFSRAYF	TGTGCCAGCAGTCCCTCTTTCTCTCGCGCGTATTTT
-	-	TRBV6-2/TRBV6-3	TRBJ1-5	CASSYSFDYPHQPQHF	TGTGCCAGCAGTTATTCCTTCGACTACCCCCATCAGCCCCAGCATTTT
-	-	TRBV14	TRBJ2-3	CASSSDIRSTDTQYF	TGTGCCAGCAGCAGCGATATAAGATCCACAGATACGCAGTATTTT
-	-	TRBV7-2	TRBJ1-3	CASSAPGYGNTIYF	TGTGCCAGCAGCGCCCCGGGATATGGAAACACCATATATTTT
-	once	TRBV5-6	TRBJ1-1	CASSLAGVQTEAFF	TGTGCCAGCAGCTTGGCGGGGGTACAGACTGAAGCTTTCTTT
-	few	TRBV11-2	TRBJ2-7	CASSLVGGSHEQYF	TGTGCCAGCAGCTTAGTAGGGGGTAGTCACGAGCAGTACTTC
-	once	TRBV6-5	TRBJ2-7	CASSSLGGSHEQYF	TGTGCCAGCAGTTCCCTCGGGGGTAGCCACGAGCAGTACTTC
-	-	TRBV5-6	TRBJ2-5	CASSLARQGKETQYF	TGTGCCAGCAGCTTGGCCCGGCAGGGAAAAGAGACCCAGTACTTC
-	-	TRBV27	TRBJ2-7	CASSSGGRGEQYF	TGTGCCAGCAGCTCCGGGGGCAGGGGGGAGCAGTACTTC
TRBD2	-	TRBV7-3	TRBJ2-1	CASSLNPTRTSGDNEQFF	TGTGCCAGCAGCCTCAACCCGACCCGGACTAGCGGGGACAATGAGCAGTTCTTC
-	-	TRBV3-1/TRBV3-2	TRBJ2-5	CASSQVSGRGGQETQYF	TGTGCCAGCAGCCAAGTATCTGGCAGGGGCGGCCAAGAGACCCAGTACTTC
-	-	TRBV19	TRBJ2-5	CASSTSTLQETQYF	TGTGCCAGTAGTACATCGACTCTCCAAGAGACCCAGTACTTC
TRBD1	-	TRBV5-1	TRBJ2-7	CASRAGQGIGEQYF	TGCGCCAGCAGAGCGGGACAGGGTATCGGCGAGCAGTACTTC
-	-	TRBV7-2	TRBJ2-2	CASSLPRQVPGELFF	TGTGCCAGCAGCTTACCCCGGCAGGTTCCCGGGGAGCTGTTTTTT
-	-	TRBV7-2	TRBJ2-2	CASSLESTAGELFF	TGTGCCAGCAGCTTAGAGTCAACGGCCGGGGAGCTGTTTTTT
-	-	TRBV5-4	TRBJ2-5	CASSPSFQETQYF	TGTGCCAGCAGCCCGAGCTTCCAAGAGACCCAGTACTTC
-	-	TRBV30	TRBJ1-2	CAWSVAQRNYGYTF	TGTGCCTGGAGTGTCGCGCAACGTAACTATGGCTACACCTTC
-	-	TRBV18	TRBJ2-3	CASSPPEGRTTDTQYF	TGTGCCAGCTCACCACCGGAGGGACGCACCACAGATACGCAGTATTTT
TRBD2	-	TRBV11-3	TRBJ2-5	CASSLDQRGGSETQYF	TGTGCCAGCAGCTTAGATCAGCGGGGGGGCAGTGAGACCCAGTACTTC
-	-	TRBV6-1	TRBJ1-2	CASSEESGGNYGYTF	TGTGCCAGCAGTGAAGAGTCAGGAGGAAACTATGGCTACACCTTC
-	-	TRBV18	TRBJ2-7	CASSPLMQGNEQYF	TGTGCCAGCTCACCGCTAATGCAGGGGAACGAGCAGTACTTC
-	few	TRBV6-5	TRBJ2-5	CATRQYQETQYF	TGTGCCACAAGACAGTACCAAGAGACCCAGTACTTC
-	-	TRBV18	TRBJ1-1	CASSRTEDTEAFF	TGTGCCAGCTCCCGGACAGAAGACACTGAAGCTTTCTTT
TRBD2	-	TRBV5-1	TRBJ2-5	CASSSSGLAGGQETQYF	TGCGCCAGCAGCTCCTCAGGACTAGCGGGGGGACAAGAGACCCAGTACTTC
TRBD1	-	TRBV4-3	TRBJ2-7	CASSQGLDRDYEQYF	TGCGCCAGCAGCCAAGGCTTGGACAGGGACTACGAGCAGTACTTC
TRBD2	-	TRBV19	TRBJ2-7	CASSIGLDYEQYF	TGTGCCAGTAGTATCGGACTAGACTACGAGCAGTACTTC
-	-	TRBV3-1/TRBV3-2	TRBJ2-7	CASSLGGRSGEQYF	TGTGCCAGCAGCTTGGGGGGGCGCTCGGGCGAGCAGTACTTC
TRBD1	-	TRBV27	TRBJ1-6	CASSLYRGDKNSPLHF	TGTGCCAGCAGTTTATACAGGGGGGATAAGAATTCACCCCTCCACTTT